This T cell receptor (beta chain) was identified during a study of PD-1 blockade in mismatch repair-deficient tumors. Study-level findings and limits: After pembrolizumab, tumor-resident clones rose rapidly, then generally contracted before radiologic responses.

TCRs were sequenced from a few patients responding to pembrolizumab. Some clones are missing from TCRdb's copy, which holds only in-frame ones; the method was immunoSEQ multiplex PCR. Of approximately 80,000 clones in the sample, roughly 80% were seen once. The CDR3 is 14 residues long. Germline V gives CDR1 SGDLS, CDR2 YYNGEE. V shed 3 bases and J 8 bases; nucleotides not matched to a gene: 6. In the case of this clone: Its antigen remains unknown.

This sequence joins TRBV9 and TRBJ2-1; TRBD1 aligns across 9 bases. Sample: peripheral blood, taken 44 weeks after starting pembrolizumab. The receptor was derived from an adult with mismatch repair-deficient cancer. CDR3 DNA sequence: TGTGCCAGCAGCGCATGGACAGGGGCCGATGAGCAGTTCTTC. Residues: CASSAWTGADEQFF.